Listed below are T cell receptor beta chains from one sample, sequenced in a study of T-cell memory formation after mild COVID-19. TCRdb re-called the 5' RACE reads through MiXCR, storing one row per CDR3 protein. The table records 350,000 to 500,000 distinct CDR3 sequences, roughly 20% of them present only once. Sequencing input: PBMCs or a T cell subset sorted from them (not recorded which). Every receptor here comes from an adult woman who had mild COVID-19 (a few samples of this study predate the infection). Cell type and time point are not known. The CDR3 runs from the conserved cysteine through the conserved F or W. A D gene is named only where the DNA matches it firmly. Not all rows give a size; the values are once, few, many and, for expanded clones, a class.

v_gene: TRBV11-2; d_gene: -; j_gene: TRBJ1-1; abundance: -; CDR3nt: TGTGCCAGCAGCTTAGACCCCGGACAGCTAAACACTGAAGCTTTCTTT; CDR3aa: CASSLDPGQLNTEAFF
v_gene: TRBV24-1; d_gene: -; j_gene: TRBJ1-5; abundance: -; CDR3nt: TGTGCCACCAGTGACCCCACAGGGAGTAGCAATCAGCCCCAGCATTTT; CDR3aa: CATSDPTGSSNQPQHF
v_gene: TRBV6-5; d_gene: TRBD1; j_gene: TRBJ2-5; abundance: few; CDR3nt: TGTGCCAGCAGTTACTCGAACAGGGGGCGCTCGCAAGAGACCCAGTACTTC; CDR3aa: CASSYSNRGRSQETQYF
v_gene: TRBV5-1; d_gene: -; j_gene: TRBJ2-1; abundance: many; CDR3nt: TGCGCCAGCAGCCGGACAAACTCCTACAATGAGCAGTTCTTC; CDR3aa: CASSRTNSYNEQFF
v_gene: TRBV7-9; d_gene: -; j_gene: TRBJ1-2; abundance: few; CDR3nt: TGTGCCAGCAGCCCTTATCTTGACTCCCTCGGGGGGGGCTACACCTTC; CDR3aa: CASSPYLDSLGGGYTF
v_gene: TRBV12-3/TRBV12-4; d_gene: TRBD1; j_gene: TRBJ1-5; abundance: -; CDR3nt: TGTGCCAGCAGACCCGGGACAGGGGGAAGGGGGAGCAATCAGCCCCAGCATTTT; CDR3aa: CASRPGTGGRGSNQPQHF
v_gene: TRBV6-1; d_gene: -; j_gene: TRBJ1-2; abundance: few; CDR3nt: TGTGCCAGCAGTGAAAGTGGGCTAGCTAACTATGGCTACACCTTC; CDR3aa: CASSESGLANYGYTF
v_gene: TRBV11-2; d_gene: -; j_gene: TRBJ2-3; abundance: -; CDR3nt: TGTGCCAGCAGCTTAGAATGGTCAGGGACCACAGATACGCAGTATTTT; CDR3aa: CASSLEWSGTTDTQYF
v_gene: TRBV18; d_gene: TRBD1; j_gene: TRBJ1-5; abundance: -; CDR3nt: TGTGCCAGCTCACCACCTTGGACAGGGGACAATCAGCCCCAGCATTTT; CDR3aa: CASSPPWTGDNQPQHF
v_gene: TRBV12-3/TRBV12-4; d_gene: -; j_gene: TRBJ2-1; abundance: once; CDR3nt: TGTGCCAGCAGCCGGGACACTAATGCAGAGCAGTTCTTC; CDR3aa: CASSRDTNAEQFF
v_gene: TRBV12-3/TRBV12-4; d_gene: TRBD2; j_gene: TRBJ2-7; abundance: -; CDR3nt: TGTGCCAGCAGTCGACTAGCGACCGTCGAGCAGTACTTC; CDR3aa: CASSRLATVEQYF
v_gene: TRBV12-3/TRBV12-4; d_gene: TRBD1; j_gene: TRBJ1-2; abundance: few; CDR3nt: TGTGCCAGCAGTCCCCTCGGGACAGGGAGGCATGGCTACACCTTC; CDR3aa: CASSPLGTGRHGYTF
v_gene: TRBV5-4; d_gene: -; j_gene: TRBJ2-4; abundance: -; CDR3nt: TGTGCCAGCAGCTTGGGACCGACCGGGACTGCTAAAAACATTCAGTACTTC; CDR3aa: CASSLGPTGTAKNIQYF
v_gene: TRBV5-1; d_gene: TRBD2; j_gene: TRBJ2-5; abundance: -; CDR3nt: TGCGCCAGCAACCTAGCGGGAGGTCAGGGGGAGACCCAGTACTTC; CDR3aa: CASNLAGGQGETQYF
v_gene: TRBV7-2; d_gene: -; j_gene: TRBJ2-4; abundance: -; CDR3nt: TGTGCCAGCAGCCCGGACCCCCAAAACATTCAGTACTTC; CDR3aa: CASSPDPQNIQYF
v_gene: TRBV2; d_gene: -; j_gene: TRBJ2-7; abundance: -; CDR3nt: TGTGCCAGCAGTGAATTTAGGGGGAGGCAGTACTTC; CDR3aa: CASSEFRGRQYF
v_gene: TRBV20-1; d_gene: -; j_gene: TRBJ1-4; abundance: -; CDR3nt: TGCAGTGCACCCTTAAATGAAAAACTGTTTTTT; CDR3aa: CSAPLNEKLFF
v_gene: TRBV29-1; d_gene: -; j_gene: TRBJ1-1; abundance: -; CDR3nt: TGCAGCGTTGATTCGGGGGAAACCCTGTTGGCTTTCTTT; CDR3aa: CSVDSGETLLAFF
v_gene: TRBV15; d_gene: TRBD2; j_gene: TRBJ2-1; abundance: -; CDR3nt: TGTGCCACCAGCAGGACGGGGGGGGGAGATGAGCAGTTCTTC; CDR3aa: CATSRTGGGDEQFF
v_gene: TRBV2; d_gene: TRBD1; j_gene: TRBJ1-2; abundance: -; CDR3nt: TGTGCCAGCAGCGGGACAGGGAGGATCGATGGCTACACCTTC; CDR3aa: CASSGTGRIDGYTF
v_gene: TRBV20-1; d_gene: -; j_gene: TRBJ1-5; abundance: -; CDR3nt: TGCAGTGCTAGAGAATGGGCGGGTAGCAATCAGCCCCAGCATTTT; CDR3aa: CSAREWAGSNQPQHF
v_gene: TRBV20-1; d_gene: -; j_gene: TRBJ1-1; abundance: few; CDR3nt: TGCAGTGCTAGAATCAGGGAGGGGAACACTGAAGCTTTCTTT; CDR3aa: CSARIREGNTEAFF
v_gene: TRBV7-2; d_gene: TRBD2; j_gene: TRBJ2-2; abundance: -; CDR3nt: TGTGCCAGCAGCATAGCGGGAGGTTCTACCGGGGAGCTGTTTTTT; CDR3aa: CASSIAGGSTGELFF
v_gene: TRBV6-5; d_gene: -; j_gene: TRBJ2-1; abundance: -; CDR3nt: TGTGCCAGCAGTTCCCGGTTGGCGGGGTCGGGCGAGCAGTTCTTC; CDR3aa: CASSSRLAGSGEQFF
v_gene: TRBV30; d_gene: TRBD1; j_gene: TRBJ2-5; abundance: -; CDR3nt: TGTGCCTGGGCCGTGGATGGGACAGAGTTCCAAGAGACCCAGTACTTC; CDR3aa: CAWAVDGTEFQETQYF
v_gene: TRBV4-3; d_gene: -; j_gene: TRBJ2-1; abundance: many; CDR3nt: TGCGCCAGCAGCCAGGTCAGAGATGAGCAGTTCTTC; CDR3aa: CASSQVRDEQFF
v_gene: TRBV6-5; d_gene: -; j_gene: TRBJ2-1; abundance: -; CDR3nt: TGTGCCAGCAGTTACGACTACTACAATGAGCAGTTCTTC; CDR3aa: CASSYDYYNEQFF
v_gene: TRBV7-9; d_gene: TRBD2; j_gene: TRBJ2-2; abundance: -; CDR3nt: TGTGCCAGCAGCCCACCCCCTAGCGGGGATAACACCGGGGAGCTGTTTTTT; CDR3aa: CASSPPPSGDNTGELFF
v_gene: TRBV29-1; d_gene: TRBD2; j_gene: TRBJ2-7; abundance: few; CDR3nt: TGCAGCGCCACCCTCGGACTAGCGGACCCCTACGAGCAGTACTTC; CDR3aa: CSATLGLADPYEQYF
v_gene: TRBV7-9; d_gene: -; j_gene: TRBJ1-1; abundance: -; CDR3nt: TGTGCCAGCAGCCCGAGGATCCTCACTGAAGCTTTCTTT; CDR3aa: CASSPRILTEAFF
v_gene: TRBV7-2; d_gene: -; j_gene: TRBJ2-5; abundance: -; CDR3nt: TGTGCCAGCAGCCCTTGGGGCGGGGAGCTCCAAGAGACCCAGTACTTC; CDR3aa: CASSPWGGELQETQYF
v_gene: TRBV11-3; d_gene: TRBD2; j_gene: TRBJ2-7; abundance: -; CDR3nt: TGTGCCAGCAGCTTTCGGTCGGCGGGAGACCGCTACGAGCAGTACTTC; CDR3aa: CASSFRSAGDRYEQYF
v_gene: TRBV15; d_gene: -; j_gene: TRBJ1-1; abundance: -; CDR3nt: TGTGCCACCAGCACTTGGGAGAACACTGAAGCTTTCTTT; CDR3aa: CATSTWENTEAFF
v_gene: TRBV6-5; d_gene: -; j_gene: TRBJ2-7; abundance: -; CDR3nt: TGTGCCAGCAGTTACACCTCACCTCACGACCCGAGCTCCTACGAGCAGTACTTC; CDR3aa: CASSYTSPHDPSSYEQYF
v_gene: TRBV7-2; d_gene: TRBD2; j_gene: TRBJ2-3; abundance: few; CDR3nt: TGTGCCAGCAGCTTCGGACTAGCGGGAGGTCTGGATACGCAGTATTTT; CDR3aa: CASSFGLAGGLDTQYF
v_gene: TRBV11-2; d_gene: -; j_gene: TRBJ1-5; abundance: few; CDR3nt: TGTGCCAGCAGTGGGGGGGAGGATCAGCCCCAGCATTTT; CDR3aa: CASSGGEDQPQHF
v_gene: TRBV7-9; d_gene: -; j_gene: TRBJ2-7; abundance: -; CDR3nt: TGTGCCAGCAGCACGGGACCTCTGGAGCAGTACTTC; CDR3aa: CASSTGPLEQYF
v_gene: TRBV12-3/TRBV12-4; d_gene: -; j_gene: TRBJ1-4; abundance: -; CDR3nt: TGTGCCAGCACGATAGAGAATGATGAAAAACTGTTTTTT; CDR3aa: CASTIENDEKLFF
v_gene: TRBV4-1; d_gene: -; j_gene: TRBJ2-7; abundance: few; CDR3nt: TGCGCCAGCAGCCAAGGAATACTCCAGGCGGGGGCCTTTGGTGAGCAGTACTTC; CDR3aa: CASSQGILQAGAFGEQYF
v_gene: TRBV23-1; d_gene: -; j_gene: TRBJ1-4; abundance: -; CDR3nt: TGCGCCAGCAAGCAGGAGGGGTGGAGTGAAAAACTGTTTTTT; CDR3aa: CASKQEGWSEKLFF
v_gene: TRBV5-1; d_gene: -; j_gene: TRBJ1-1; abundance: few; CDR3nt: TGCGCCAGCAGCCCGGACAGTATAGAAGCTTTCTTT; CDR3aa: CASSPDSIEAFF
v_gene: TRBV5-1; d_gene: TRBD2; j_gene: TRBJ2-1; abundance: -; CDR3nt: TGCGCCAGCAGCGCTAATGGGGGGGGAGAGGCCTACAATGAGCAGTTCTTC; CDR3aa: CASSANGGGEAYNEQFF
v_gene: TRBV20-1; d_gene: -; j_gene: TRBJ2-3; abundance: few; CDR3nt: TGCAGTGCTAGCGGCTCTATCCTCCAGTATTTT; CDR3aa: CSASGSILQYF
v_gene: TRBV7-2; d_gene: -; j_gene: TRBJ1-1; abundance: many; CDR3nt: TGTGCCAGCAGCCGCCCCGACAGACGCACTGAAGCTTTCTTT; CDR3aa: CASSRPDRRTEAFF
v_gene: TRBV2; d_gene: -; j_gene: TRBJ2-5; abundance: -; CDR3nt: TGTGCCAGCAGTGCCCAGGGTAGGGTAGGAGTGGAGACCCAGTACTTC; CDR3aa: CASSAQGRVGVETQYF
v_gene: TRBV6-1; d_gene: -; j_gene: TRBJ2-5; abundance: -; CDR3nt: TGTGCCAGCAGTGAAGCGGGGGCGCAAGAGACCCAGTACTTC; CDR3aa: CASSEAGAQETQYF
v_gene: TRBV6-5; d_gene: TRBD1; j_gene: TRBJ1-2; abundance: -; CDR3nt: TGTGCCAGCACCCAGGGGACAGGGGATGGCTACACCTTC; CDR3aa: CASTQGTGDGYTF
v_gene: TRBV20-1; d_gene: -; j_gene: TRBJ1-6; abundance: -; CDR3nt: TGCAGTGCTAGAGTCGGGGGCTATAATTCACCCCTCCACTTT; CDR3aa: CSARVGGYNSPLHF
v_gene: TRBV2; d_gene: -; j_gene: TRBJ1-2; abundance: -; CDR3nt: TGTGACAGCAGTGCGGGGGGTGGCTATGGCTACACCTTC; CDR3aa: CDSSAGGGYGYTF
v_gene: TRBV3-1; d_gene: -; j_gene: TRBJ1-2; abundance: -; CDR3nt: TGTGCCAGCAGCCAAAGAGGTGGCTACACCTTC; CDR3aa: CASSQRGGYTF
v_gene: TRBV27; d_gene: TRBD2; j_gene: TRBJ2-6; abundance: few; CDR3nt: TGTGCCAGCAGTTTACAGCGGGGGCTCTTCTCTGGGGCCAACGTCCTGACTTTC; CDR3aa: CASSLQRGLFSGANVLTF
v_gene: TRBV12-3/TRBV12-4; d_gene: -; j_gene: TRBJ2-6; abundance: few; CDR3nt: TGTGCCAGCAGTTCAAGGGGTGGCGGGGCCAACGTCCTGACTTTC; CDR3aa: CASSSRGGGANVLTF
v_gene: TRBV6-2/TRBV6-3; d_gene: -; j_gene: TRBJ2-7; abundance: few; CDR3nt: TGTGCCAGCGGACCACGAGGGTACGAGCAGTACTTC; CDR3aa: CASGPRGYEQYF
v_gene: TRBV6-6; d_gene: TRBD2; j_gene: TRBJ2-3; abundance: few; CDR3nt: TGTGCCAGCAGACGCCGGACTAGCGGGGGGATCTTCACAGATACGCAGTATTTT; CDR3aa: CASRRRTSGGIFTDTQYF
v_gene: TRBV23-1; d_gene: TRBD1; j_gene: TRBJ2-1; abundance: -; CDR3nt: TGCGCCAGCAGTCAAGAGACCGGGACAGGGGGATCGAATGAGCAGTTCTTC; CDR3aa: CASSQETGTGGSNEQFF
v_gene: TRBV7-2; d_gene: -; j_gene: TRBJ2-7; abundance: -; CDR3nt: TGTGCCAGCAGCTTAGGATACCTCAGATCCTACGAGCAGTACTTC; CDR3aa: CASSLGYLRSYEQYF